This T cell receptor beta chain was retrieved from a study of cytomegalovirus exposure and HLA in healthy donors. This PCR relied on a set of 60 Vbeta primers and 13 Jbeta primers. Profiled with immunoSEQ multiplex PCR; TCRdb holds only in-frame clones, not every one. This repertoire comprises approximately 68,000 clones; its ten largest clones make up 7.5%. Findings and caveats of the study: In vitro work confirmed that three CMV-associated chains recognize CMV antigens. There was a cluster of highly shared sequence variants that was likely a sequencing artifact. Per a prior analysis, the majority of TCR beta V segments were productive roughly 87% or roughly 30% of the time.

A remark on this clone: The antigen remains undetermined.

Material: PBMCs. The source of this sequence is a female donor in good health and CMV-seropositive.

The DNA of the CDR3 is TGTGCCAGCAGTTACCCCAACAGTAACTATGGCTACACCTTC. Its translation: CASSYPNSNYGYTF. This chain joins TRBV2 and TRBJ1-2; D gene ambiguous. The CDR3 length is 14 residues. The germline V gene encodes CDR1 SNHLY and CDR2 FYNNEI. The V end lost 5 bases, the J end lost 1 base, and 11 bases lay between the germline ends.